The 23 T cell receptor beta chains presented below share a single source sample, sequenced in a study of blood T cell repertoires in COVID-19. Assay used: immunoSEQ multiplex PCR; TCRdb lists only in-frame clones, some missing. The data contain some 330,000 clones, more than 75% of them singletons. Sequencing input: PBMCs or T cells enriched from blood (not recorded which). These receptors all come from a man aged 35 to 55 in a cohort exposed to, infected with or recovered from COVID-19 (not recorded which).

The rearrangement links TRBV4-1 to TRBJ1-6; possible D gene TRBD1, 5 bases. The CDR3 covers 13 residues. CDR1 and CDR2 from the germline V gene are MGHRA and YSYEKL. The V and J ends lost 0 bases and 9 bases respectively, with 6 bases between them. CDR3 protein: CASSQDRVSPLHF. CDR3 nucleotides: TGCGCCAGCAGCCAAGACAGGGTTTCACCCCTCCACTTT.

The V and J genes are TRBV27 and TRBJ1-6, with D tentatively TRBD1 (6 bases). This CDR3 has 14 amino acids. The V end was cut by 3 bases, the J end by 6 bases, with 9 bases between. From germline, CDR1 is MNHEY and CDR2 SMNVEV (reference sequence). CDR3 in DNA: TGTGCCAGCAGTTTCCCCAGGGGTAATTCACCCCTCCACTTT. Its translation: CASSFPRGNSPLHF.

Here the CDR3 reads CASSSGQGIADTQYF. CDR3 DNA sequence: TGTGCCAGCAGCTCCGGACAGGGGATCGCAGATACGCAGTATTTT. The chain joins TRBV7-9 to TRBJ2-3; 9 positions agree with TRBD1. V lost 4 bases, J lost 4 bases, and 6 bases stayed unmatched. From germline, CDR1 is SEHNR and CDR2 FQNEAQ (reference sequence). The CDR3 is made up of 15 amino acids.

This CDR3 reads CASSPPGLGAYEQYF. The CDR3 bases are TGTGCCAGCTCACCACCGGGACTAGGTGCCTACGAGCAGTACTTC. This chain links TRBV18 with TRBJ2-7; 8 bases match TRBD2. V lost 0 bases, J lost 2 bases, and 3 bases stayed unmatched. The V gene's germline CDR1 is KGHSH and CDR2 LQKENI. The CDR3 totals 15 residues.

The genes are TRBV28 and TRBJ2-7; 7 bases fit TRBD2. V lost 6 bases to trimming and J lost 3 bases; unmatched junction nucleotides: 5. Germline CDR1 MDHEN, CDR2 SYDVKM. The CDR3 is 13 residues long. In nucleotides, the CDR3 is TGTGCCAGCAGCCGAGCGGGAAGCTACGAGCAGTACTTC. This gives the protein CASSRAGSYEQYF.

This clone has only one observation. The chain carries TRBV6-1 and TRBJ1-1; the D is unclear. The CDR3 spans 13 residues. CDR1 and CDR2 (germline): MNHNS, SASEGT. V shed 1 base and J shed 6 bases, with 9 bases lying between them. This CDR3 reads CASSEGQIPEAFF. In DNA form, the CDR3 reads TGTGCCAGCAGTGAAGGGCAGATCCCTGAAGCTTTCTTT.

The chain has TRBV5-4 and TRBJ1-5; D is uncertain. Germline assignment: CDR1 SGHNT and CDR2 YYREEE (reference sequence). CDR3 size: 15 residues. V lost 2 bases, J lost 4 bases, and 13 bases lay in between. CDR3 sequence: CASSFGGQPNQPQHF. The CDR3 DNA reads as TGTGCCAGCAGCTTCGGAGGGCAACCAAATCAGCCCCAGCATTTT.

This chain connects TRBV7-3 to TRBJ2-7; 8 nucleotides agree with TRBD2. The germline V gene encodes CDR1 SGHTA and CDR2 FQGTGA. The CDR3 loop spans 14 amino acids. Losses at the gene ends were 0 bases for V and 6 bases for J; bases not matched to a gene: 4. CDR3 loop: CASSLTSGVTEQYF. The CDR3 DNA reads TGTGCCAGCAGCTTAACTAGCGGGGTCACCGAGCAGTACTTC.

The genes are TRBV27 and TRBJ1-5, with TRBD1 matching 8 bases. The junction had 7 bases not matched to a gene; V was cut back by 2 bases and J by 7 bases. This CDR3 comprises 15 residues. CDR1 is MNHEY, CDR2 SMNVEV, per germline (reference sequence). The CDR3, as DNA: TGTGCCAGCAGTTTAATATCAGGGGGCGGCCAGCCCCAGCATTTT. Translation: CASSLISGGGQPQHF.

This sequence joins TRBV6-1 and TRBJ1-5; perhaps TRBD1 as D (6 bases). The ends were cut back, 2 bases at V and 4 bases at J, with 12 bases in the middle. The germline gives CDR1 MNHNS, CDR2 SASEGT. This CDR3 comprises 15 residues. The CDR3 sequence: CASSEWAGENQPQHF. The CDR3, as DNA: TGTGCCAGCAGTGAATGGGCAGGGGAAAATCAGCCCCAGCATTTT.

The chain links TRBV14 to TRBJ2-1; 12 nucleotides line up with TRBD2. The ends lost 2 bases at V and 9 bases at J; junction bases unmatched: 8. CDR3 length equals 16 residues. CDR1 is SGHDN and CDR2 is FVKESK in the germline V gene. CDR3 in DNA: TGTGCCAGCAGCCAACGGGGCGAGACTAGCGGGGGTGAGCAGTTCTTC. Amino acid sequence: CASSQRGETSGGEQFF.

J is TRBJ2-7 and V is TRBV14; the D gene is possibly TRBD1 (6 bases). V lost 2 bases and J lost 2, with 10 bases in between. Germline V gives CDR1 SGHDN, CDR2 FVKESK. The CDR3 consists of 14 residues. The CDR3 here is CASSQLGQTYEQYF. DNA of the CDR3: TGTGCCAGCAGCCAATTAGGACAGACCTACGAGCAGTACTTC.

This clone was seen only a few times. CDR3 DNA: TGTGCCAGCCAGAAGAGGGATCTGGGTGAAGCTTTCTTT. It specifies CASQKRDLGEAFF. The V gene is TRBV5-8, the J gene TRBJ1-1; D uncertain. The CDR3 has 13 amino acids. V was shortened by 7 bases and J by 7 bases, with 17 bases between the two germline ends. Germline loops: CDR1 SGHTS, CDR2 YDEGEE.

This chain connects TRBV14 to TRBJ2-1, with D possibly matching TRBD2 (6 bases). The germline V gene encodes CDR1 SGHDN and CDR2 FVKESK. The V and J ends lost 4 bases and 2 bases respectively, with 24 bases between them. CDR3 size: 19 residues. The CDR3 protein is CASSPNPRVVGGTYNEQFF. The CDR3 bases are TGTGCCAGCAGCCCGAACCCTAGAGTGGTCGGCGGGACCTACAATGAGCAGTTCTTC.

This rearrangement joins TRBV7-3 to TRBJ2-5, with 8 positions matching TRBD2. J lost 2 bases, V lost 5 bases, and 13 bases had no gene match. CDR1 is SGHTA, CDR2 FQGTGA, per germline. The CDR3 extends over 17 amino acids. Written as DNA, the CDR3 is TGTGCCAGCAGCCGCTCACCGGGACTAGGAGTGCAAGAGACCCAGTACTTC. Protein sequence: CASSRSPGLGVQETQYF.

The chain links TRBV5-6 to TRBJ2-3; 10 bases are shared with TRBD2. Germline trimming cut 6 bases from V and 0 bases from J; bases unmatched to any gene: 7. The CDR3 runs to 16 residues. The V gene's germline CDR1 is SGHDT and CDR2 YYEEEE. CDR3 nucleotides: TGTGCCAGCACCCGACTAGCGGGTTCTAGCACAGATACGCAGTATTTT. Residues: CASTRLAGSSTDTQYF. Supplemented by reference TRBV5-6 and TRBJ2-3, the full variable domain reads DAGVTQSPTHLIKTRGQQVTLRCSPKSGHDTVSWYQQALGQGPQFIFQYYEEEERQRGNFPDRFSGHQFPNYSSELNVNALLLGDSALYLCASTRLAGSSTDTQYFGPGTRLTVL.

The count of this clone is one. The rearrangement joins TRBV7-9 to TRBJ2-7; D is ambiguous. The CDR3 is 11 residues long. CDR1 is SEHNR and CDR2 is FQNEAQ in the germline V gene (reference sequence). Trimming cost V 2 bases and J 5 bases, with 4 bases left between them. The chain's CDR3 is CASSLINEQYF. The CDR3 nucleotides are TGTGCCAGCAGCTTAATCAACGAGCAGTACTTC. The whole variable domain, filled in from reference TRBV7-9 and TRBJ2-7, reads DTGVSQNPRHKITKRGQNVTFRCDPISEHNRLYWYRQTLGQGPEFLTYFQNEAQLEKSRLLSDRFSAERPKGSFSTLEIQRTEQGDSAMYLCASSLINEQYFGPGTRLTVT.

This clone turned up a few times. The CDR3 DNA follows: TGTGCCACCGATAGCGGGAGGGCTAGGGATGAGCAGTTCTTC. Translating gives CATDSGRARDEQFF. The J gene is TRBJ2-1, the V gene TRBV3-1 (or the pseudogene TRBV3-2); TRBD2 matches at 11 bases. V was pared by 10 bases and J by 8 bases, with 10 bases of the junction left unmatched. The CDR3 extends over 14 amino acids. Germline CDR1 LGHDT, CDR2 YNNKEL (reference sequence).

Concerning this clone: The sample holds other DNA sequences that translate to the same CDR3. J is TRBJ2-1 and V is TRBV20-1; maybe TRBD2 (6 bases). V shed 0 bases and J shed 12 bases, with 9 bases lying between them. This CDR3 is 11 amino acids long. Germline CDR1 reads DFQATT; CDR2 reads SNEGSKA (reference sequence). The CDR3 DNA follows: TGCAGTGCTAGAGACGGGACTCGGCAGTTCTTC. As protein: CSARDGTRQFF.

This chain links TRBV4-1 with TRBJ2-7, with D tentatively TRBD1 (5 bases). Trimming took off 3 bases at V and 3 bases at J, with 12 bases between the two ends. CDR1 and CDR2 from the germline V gene are MGHRA and YSYEKL. This CDR3 has 14 residues. The CDR3 here is CASSHSTQVYEQYF. In DNA, the CDR3 is TGCGCCAGCAGCCATTCCACACAGGTCTACGAGCAGTACTTC.

The V call is TRBV24-1, the J call TRBJ2-3; 8 bases match TRBD1. Germline V gene sequence: CDR1 KGHDR, CDR2 SFDVKD. The V and J ends lost 4 bases and 1 base, in that order; junction bases with no gene match: 3. There are 15 residues in the CDR3. The CDR3 region is CATSDTTGGTDTQYF. CDR3 DNA: TGTGCCACCAGTGACACGACAGGGGGCACAGATACGCAGTATTTT.

Here the CDR3 reads CASSPIMTEEKLFF. In nucleotides, the CDR3 is TGTGCCAGCAGTCCCATAATGACGGAGGAAAAACTGTTTTTT. The rearrangement uses TRBV6-2 or TRBV6-3 and TRBJ1-4; D is ambiguous. With 5 bases removed from V and 8 bases from J, the gap between germline ends came to 15 bases. Germline V gives CDR1 MNHEY, CDR2 SVGEGT. This CDR3 is 14 amino acids long.

The chain joins TRBV5-1 to TRBJ2-1; 12 nucleotides line up with TRBD2. J lost 7 bases, V lost 3 bases, and 11 bases had no gene match. The CDR3 is 17 amino acids. Germline values: CDR1 SGHRS, CDR2 YFSETQ. The CDR3 is CASSWGASGRAGNEQFF. DNA of the CDR3: TGCGCCAGCAGCTGGGGGGCTAGCGGGAGGGCCGGGAATGAGCAGTTCTTC. The full variable domain, completed using reference TRBV5-1 and TRBJ2-1, is KAGVTQTPRYLIKTRGQQVTLSCSPISGHRSVSWYQQTPGQGLQFLFEYFSETQRNKGNFPGRFSGRQFSNSRSEMNVSTLELGDSALYLCASSWGASGRAGNEQFFGPGTRLTVL.